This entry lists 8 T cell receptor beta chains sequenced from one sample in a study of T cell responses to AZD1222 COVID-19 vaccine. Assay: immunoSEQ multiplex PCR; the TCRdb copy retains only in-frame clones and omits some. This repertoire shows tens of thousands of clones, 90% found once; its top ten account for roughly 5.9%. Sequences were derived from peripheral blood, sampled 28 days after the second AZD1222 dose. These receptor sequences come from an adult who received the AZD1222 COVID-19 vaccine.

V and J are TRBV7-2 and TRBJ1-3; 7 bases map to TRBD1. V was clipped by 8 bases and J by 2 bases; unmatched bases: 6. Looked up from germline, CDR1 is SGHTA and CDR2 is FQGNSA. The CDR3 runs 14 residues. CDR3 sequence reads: CASRDSSTGNTIYF. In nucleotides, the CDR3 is TGTGCCAGCCGGGACAGTTCGACTGGAAACACCATATATTTT.

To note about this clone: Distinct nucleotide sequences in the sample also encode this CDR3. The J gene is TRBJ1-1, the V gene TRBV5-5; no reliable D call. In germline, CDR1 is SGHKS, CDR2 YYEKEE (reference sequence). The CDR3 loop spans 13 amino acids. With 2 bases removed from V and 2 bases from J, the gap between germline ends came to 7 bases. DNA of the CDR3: TGTGCCAGCAGCTTCGGTACAAACACTGAAGCTTTCTTT. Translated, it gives CASSFGTNTEAFF. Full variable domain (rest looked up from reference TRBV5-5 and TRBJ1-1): DAGVTQSPTHLIKTRGQQVTLRCSPISGHKSVSWYQQVLGQGPQFIFQYYEKEERGRGNFPDRFSARQFPNYSSELNVNALLLGDSALYLCASSFGTNTEAFFGQGTRLTVV.

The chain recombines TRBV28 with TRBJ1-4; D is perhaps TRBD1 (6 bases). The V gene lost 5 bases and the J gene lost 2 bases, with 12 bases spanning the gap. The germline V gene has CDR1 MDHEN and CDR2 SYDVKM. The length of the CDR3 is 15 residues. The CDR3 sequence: CASSDIRGTNEKLFF. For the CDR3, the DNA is TGTGCCAGCAGTGATATAAGGGGGACTAATGAAAAACTGTTTTTT.

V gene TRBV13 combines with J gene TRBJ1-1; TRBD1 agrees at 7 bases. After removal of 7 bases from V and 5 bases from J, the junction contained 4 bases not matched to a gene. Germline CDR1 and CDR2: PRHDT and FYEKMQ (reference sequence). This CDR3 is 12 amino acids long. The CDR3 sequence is CASKAGGTEAFF. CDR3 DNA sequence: TGTGCCAGCAAGGCAGGGGGGACTGAAGCTTTCTTT.

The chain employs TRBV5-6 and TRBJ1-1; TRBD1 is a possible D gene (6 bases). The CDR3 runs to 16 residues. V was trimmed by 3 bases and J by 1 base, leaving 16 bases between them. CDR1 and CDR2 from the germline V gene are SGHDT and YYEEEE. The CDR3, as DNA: TGTGCCAGCAGCTCTATCCTCGGACAGACGAACACTGAAGCTTTCTTT. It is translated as CASSSILGQTNTEAFF.

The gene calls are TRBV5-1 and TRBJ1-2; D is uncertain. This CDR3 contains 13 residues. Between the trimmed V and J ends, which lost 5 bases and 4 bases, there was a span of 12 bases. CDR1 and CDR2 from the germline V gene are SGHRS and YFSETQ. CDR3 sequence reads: CASRERFGYGYTF. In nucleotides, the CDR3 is TGCGCCAGCAGGGAAAGGTTCGGCTATGGCTACACCTTC. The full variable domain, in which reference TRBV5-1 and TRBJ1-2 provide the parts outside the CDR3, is KAGVTQTPRYLIKTRGQQVTLSCSPISGHRSVSWYQQTPGQGLQFLFEYFSETQRNKGNFPGRFSGRQFSNSRSEMNVSTLELGDSALYLCASRERFGYGYTFGSGTRLTVV.

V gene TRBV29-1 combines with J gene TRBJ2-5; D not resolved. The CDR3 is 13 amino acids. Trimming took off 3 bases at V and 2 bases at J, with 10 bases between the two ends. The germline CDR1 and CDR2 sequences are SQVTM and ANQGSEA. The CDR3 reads CSVEGSLQETQYF. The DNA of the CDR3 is TGCAGCGTTGAGGGTAGCCTACAAGAGACCCAGTACTTC.

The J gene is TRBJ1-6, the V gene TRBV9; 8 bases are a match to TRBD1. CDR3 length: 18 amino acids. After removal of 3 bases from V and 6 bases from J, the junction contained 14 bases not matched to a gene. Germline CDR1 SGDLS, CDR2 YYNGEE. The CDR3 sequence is CASSGGTGGFGGNSPLHF. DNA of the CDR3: TGTGCCAGCAGCGGCGGGACAGGAGGGTTTGGAGGTAATTCACCCCTCCACTTT.